The 32 T cell receptor beta chains listed next were all sequenced from one sample in a study of T-cell reconstitution after alpha-beta-depleted transplantation in children. As it was prepared, the TCRbeta library received unique molecular identifiers. TCRdb redid the calling of the PCR reads with MiXCR, one entry per CDR3 protein. The table shows around 94,000 distinct CDR3 sequences, with under 7% occurring only once. The sample in question was PBMCs, mostly from graft donor cells, obtained 60 days after TCRalphabeta/CD19-depleted stem cell transplant. The receptor source for this set is a female patient aged 2-9 years who had a stem cell transplant for Fanconi anemia, so the T cells may come from the graft donor.

This clonotype appeared many times. J is TRBJ1-3 and V is TRBV9; possible D gene TRBD1, 5 bases. The V end was cut by 3 bases, the J end by 0 bases, with 16 bases between. The CDR3 sequence is 17 residues long. Germline lookup yields CDR1 SGDLS and CDR2 YYNGEE. For the CDR3, the DNA is TGTGCCAGCAGCGCGGGGACGCGGACCGACTCTGGAAACACCATATATTTT. As protein: CASSAGTRTDSGNTIYF.

This clonotype was seen more than once but under ten times. This rearrangement joins TRBV18 to TRBJ2-3; TRBD1 agrees at 9 bases. The CDR3 runs 16 residues. Germline loops: CDR1 KGHSH, CDR2 LQKENI. After removal of 3 bases from V and 3 bases from J, the junction contained 7 bases not matched to a gene. As DNA, the CDR3 is TGTGCCAGCTCACCGACTCCGGGACAGGGAACAGATACGCAGTATTTT. Its translation is CASSPTPGQGTDTQYF. The variable domain in full, with the rest retrieved from reference TRBV18 and TRBJ2-3, is NAGVMQNPRHLVRRRGQEARLRCSPMKGHSHVYWYRQLPEEGLKFMVYLQKENIIDESGMPKERFSAEFPKEGPSILRIQQVVRGDSAAYFCASSPTPGQGTDTQYFGPGTRLTVL.

In this sample, this clonotype turned up many times. This sequence joins TRBV21-1 and TRBJ2-1; the table names TRBD2, a call not compared with the DNA. TRBV21-1 is marked as a pseudogene. The CDR3 is 15 residues long. As DNA, the CDR3 is TGTGCCAGCACCCTCAGGACTAGCGGTTACAATGAGCAGTTCTTC. This codes for CASTLRTSGYNEQFF.

This clonotype was counted a few times. J is TRBJ2-5 and V is TRBV28, with D possibly being TRBD2 (7 bases). From germline, CDR1 is MDHEN and CDR2 SYDVKM. V was shortened by 5 bases and J by 4 bases, with 17 bases between the two germline ends. There are 15 residues in the CDR3. CDR3 nucleotide sequence: TGTGCCAGCAGTAAGCGACTAGCAGGGGTAGAGACCCAGTACTTC. Amino acids: CASSKRLAGVETQYF.

This clonotype was detected many times. This sequence joins TRBV6-2 or TRBV6-3 and TRBJ2-7, with D uncertain. CDR1 and CDR2 from the germline V gene are MNHEY and SVGEGT. Trimming left V 6 bases short and J 0 bases short, with 9 bases between. The CDR3 has 13 residues. The CDR3 sequence is CASRNQVSYEQYF. Here the CDR3 DNA reads TGTGCCAGCAGAAACCAGGTCTCCTACGAGCAGTACTTC.

The sample holds many counts of this clonotype. The V call is TRBV5-8, the J call TRBJ2-7; tentative D call: TRBD1 (5 bases). Germline CDR1 reads SGHTS; CDR2 reads YDEGEE. This CDR3 has 16 amino acids. V dropped 2 bases and J dropped 3 bases, with 18 bases sitting between them. The CDR3 is CASSFPGSGHFYEQYF. The CDR3 DNA reads TGTGCCAGCAGCTTCCCTGGTTCAGGGCATTTCTACGAGCAGTACTTC. The full variable domain, in which reference TRBV5-8 and TRBJ2-7 provide the parts outside the CDR3, is EAGVTQSPTHLIKTRGQQATLRCSPISGHTSVYWYQQALGLGLQFLLWYDEGEERNRGNFPPRFSGRQFPNYSSELNVNALELEDSALYLCASSFPGSGHFYEQYFGPGTRLTVT.

This clonotype was detected ten times or more. The chain uses TRBV11-2 and TRBJ2-3; TRBD1 aligns across 8 bases. The CDR3 contains 19 residues. Germline V gene sequence: CDR1 SGHAT, CDR2 FQNNGV. Trimming took 3 bases from V and 2 from J; bases not matched to a gene: 16. The CDR3 nucleotides are TGTGCCAGCAGCTTGACCCCAGGGGGCCGGCCTTACCACACAGATACGCAGTATTTT. Translated, it gives CASSLTPGGRPYHTDTQYF.

This clonotype occurred many times. The chain has TRBV9 and TRBJ2-5, with D unresolved. The CDR3 length is 18 residues. Per germline, CDR1 SGDLS and CDR2 YYNGEE. The V and J ends lost 0 bases and 1 base respectively, with 19 bases between them. The CDR3 region has the DNA TGTGCCAGCAGCGTAGGCGGAACTCTATTTGGGCTCCAAGAGACCCAGTACTTC. It encodes CASSVGGTLFGLQETQYF.

V gene TRBV19 combines with J gene TRBJ2-4; D gene ambiguous. CDR1 and CDR2 from the germline V gene are LNHDA and SQIVND (reference sequence). V lost 5 bases, J lost 9 bases, and 20 bases lay in between. The CDR3 runs 15 residues. The CDR3 DNA sequence: TGTGCCAGTAGTCGCCATTCTAGTCTTTGGAGCATTCAGTACTTC. It is translated as CASSRHSSLWSIQYF.

In its sample, this clonotype was seen many times. The chain combines TRBV12-3 or TRBV12-4 with TRBJ1-1; 9 bases align to TRBD1. With 2 bases clipped from V and 5 bases from J, the junction kept 9 bases outside the gene matches. The CDR3 runs to 16 residues. The CDR3 sequence: CASSLPRQGVETEAFF. The CDR3 DNA sequence: TGTGCCAGCAGTTTACCAAGACAGGGGGTGGAAACTGAAGCTTTCTTT.

This clonotype was counted at least ten times. V gene TRBV5-4 combines with J gene TRBJ2-7, with 10 bases identical to TRBD1. With 5 bases clipped from V and 4 bases from J, the junction kept 12 bases outside the gene matches. Per germline, CDR1 SGHNT and CDR2 YYREEE (reference sequence). The CDR3 loop spans 16 amino acids. The CDR3 spells CASSNAQGTGDYEQYF. The DNA for the CDR3 is TGTGCCAGCAGTAACGCCCAAGGGACAGGGGATTACGAGCAGTACTTC.

In its sample, this clonotype was seen many times. V and J are TRBV29-1 and TRBJ2-6; 8 bases match TRBD2. This CDR3 is 14 amino acids long. The V and J ends lost 6 bases and 4 bases, in that order; junction bases with no gene match: 5. Germline-derived CDR1 and CDR2 are SQVTM and ANQGSEA. The CDR3, as DNA: TGCAGCGTCCGGGGGGGACTAGGGGCCAACGTCCTGACTTTC. Translation gives CSVRGGLGANVLTF.

This clonotype was detected many times. This chain uses TRBV29-1 with TRBJ1-2; D gene unclear. The CDR3 runs to 12 residues. Germline lookup yields CDR1 SQVTM and CDR2 ANQGSEA. V was cut by 4 bases and J by 4 bases, with 10 bases left in between. The CDR3 coding sequence is TGCAGCGTTGGGATTCTCGGCTATGGCTACACCTTC. This translates into CSVGILGYGYTF. The complete variable domain, with remaining parts taken from reference TRBV29-1 and TRBJ1-2, reads SAVISQKPSRDICQRGTSLTIQCQVDSQVTMMFWYRQQPGQSLTLIATANQGSEATYESGFVIDKFPISRPNLTFSTLTVSNMSPEDSSIYLCSVGILGYGYTFGSGTRLTVV.

A few counts support this clonotype. The J gene is TRBJ2-1, the V gene TRBV28; TRBD2 aligns across 8 bases. CDR3 length: 16 residues. V lost 6 bases to trimming and J lost 2 bases; unmatched junction nucleotides: 9. CDR1 is MDHEN and CDR2 is SYDVKM in the germline V gene. The CDR3 nucleotides read TGTGCCAGCAGCCCCAGGGGTAGCGGGACCTACAATGAGCAGTTCTTC. Translating gives CASSPRGSGTYNEQFF.

This clonotype was detected many times. The CDR3 region has the DNA TGTGCCAGCAGTTTATTGGGACAGGCAAACAATGAGCAGTTCTTC. Translating gives CASSLLGQANNEQFF. The gene calls are TRBV28 and TRBJ2-1; TRBD1 agrees at 8 bases. This CDR3 has 15 amino acids. CDR1 and CDR2 (germline): MDHEN, SYDVKM. With V trimmed by 1 base and J by 5 bases, 4 bases remained unmatched.

This clonotype occurred many times. The chain carries TRBV20-1 and TRBJ2-3; possible D gene TRBD1, 6 bases. Trimming left V 2 bases short and J 4 bases short, with 13 bases between. This CDR3 region has 14 residues. The germline gives CDR1 DFQATT, CDR2 SNEGSKA (reference sequence). This CDR3 reads CSARPYYRADTQYF. The CDR3 DNA is TGCAGTGCTAGACCTTACTACAGGGCAGATACGCAGTATTTT.

This clonotype was counted only a few times. The genes are TRBV20-1 and TRBJ2-3; 9 bases line up with TRBD2. Germline V lookup: CDR1 DFQATT, CDR2 SNEGSKA (reference sequence). V lost 6 bases, J lost 1 base, and 5 bases stayed unmatched. CDR3 length: 14 residues. The CDR3 DNA reads as TGCAGTGCGGTCGGCGGGGGGGGCACAGATACGCAGTATTTT. Translating it yields CSAVGGGGTDTQYF.

This clonotype was recorded at least ten times. The chain uses TRBV5-1 and TRBJ2-1, with D tentatively TRBD1 (5 bases). V dropped 0 bases and J dropped 7 bases, with 17 bases sitting between them. Germline CDR1 reads SGHRS; CDR2 reads YFSETQ. The CDR3 covers 16 residues. The CDR3 here is CASSLAPGNDNNEQFF. In DNA form, the CDR3 reads TGCGCCAGCAGCTTGGCCCCAGGGAATGACAATAATGAGCAGTTCTTC.

This clonotype was recorded a few times. The chain is built from TRBV5-1 and TRBJ2-1; the match to TRBD2 covers 7 bases. V was pared by 0 bases and J by 4 bases, with 10 bases of the junction left unmatched. Germline V gene lookup returns CDR1 SGHRS and CDR2 YFSETQ. The CDR3 is made up of 17 amino acids. The CDR3: CASSLEASGKGYNEQFF. DNA of the CDR3: TGCGCCAGCAGCTTGGAAGCTAGCGGCAAGGGATACAATGAGCAGTTCTTC.

This clonotype was found a few times. The chain joins TRBV7-2 to TRBJ2-4; D may be TRBD1 (6 bases). The CDR3 is 17 amino acids. V was pared by 2 bases and J by 3 bases, with 17 bases between. Germline V gives CDR1 SGHTA, CDR2 FQGNSA. DNA of the CDR3: TGTGCCAGCAGCTTACCGGCTTGGGGGCTGGGCAAAAACATTCAGTACTTC. Translating it yields CASSLPAWGLGKNIQYF.

The chain has TRBV18 and TRBJ2-4; no clear D gene. Between the trimmed V and J ends, which lost 1 base and 0 bases, there was a span of 4 bases. The CDR3 totals 14 residues. Germline lookup yields CDR1 KGHSH and CDR2 LQKENI. In DNA form, the CDR3 reads TGTGCCAGCTCACCACAACTAGCCAAAAACATTCAGTACTTC. Protein sequence: CASSPQLAKNIQYF. Combining the CDR3 with reference TRBV18 and TRBJ2-4 gives the whole variable domain NAGVMQNPRHLVRRRGQEARLRCSPMKGHSHVYWYRQLPEEGLKFMVYLQKENIIDESGMPKERFSAEFPKEGPSILRIQQVVRGDSAAYFCASSPQLAKNIQYFGAGTRLSVL.

This clonotype was seen many times. The chain combines TRBV18 with TRBJ2-1, with 11 bases that match TRBD2. Trimming cost V 3 bases and J 7 bases; bases outside gene matches: 2. The CDR3 extends over 14 amino acids. CDR1 is KGHSH and CDR2 is LQKENI in the germline V gene. The CDR3 spells CASSPPSGGNEQFF. As DNA, the CDR3 is TGTGCCAGCTCACCTCCTAGCGGGGGGAATGAGCAGTTCTTC.

The J gene is TRBJ2-5, the V gene TRBV3-1, with TRBD2 matching 15 bases. The CDR3 sequence is 17 residues long. V lost 3 bases, J lost 2 bases, and 4 bases stayed unmatched. Germline V gives CDR1 LGHDT, CDR2 YNNKEL (reference sequence). Here the CDR3 reads CASSQIGLAGGQETQYF. CDR3 coding DNA: TGTGCCAGCAGCCAGATCGGACTAGCGGGGGGGCAAGAGACCCAGTACTTC.

The gene calls are TRBV5-4 and TRBJ2-1; 12 nucleotides align to TRBD2. The V gene end was trimmed by 4 bases and the J gene end by 5 bases; junction bases not matched to a gene: 1. Germline values: CDR1 SGHNT, CDR2 YYREEE (reference sequence). The CDR3 runs to 14 residues. CDR3 in amino acids: CASSPSGGDNEQFF. The DNA of the CDR3 is TGTGCCAGCAGCCCTAGCGGGGGGGACAATGAGCAGTTCTTC.

This clonotype was observed many times. The chain joins TRBV3-1 to TRBJ2-7, with 8 bases matching TRBD2. The CDR3 sequence is 14 residues long. CDR1 LGHDT and CDR2 YNNKEL come from the germline V gene (reference sequence). V was clipped by 1 base and J by 1 base; unmatched bases: 0. CDR3 protein: CASSQGGGSYEQYF. DNA of the CDR3: TGTGCCAGCAGCCAAGGCGGGGGGTCCTACGAGCAGTACTTC.

There are many counts of this clonotype. V is TRBV18 and J is TRBJ2-7, with TRBD2 identical over 11 bases. Germline V gene sequence: CDR1 KGHSH, CDR2 LQKENI. The CDR3 length is 16 residues. Unmatched junction bases numbered 6, after V lost 0 bases and J lost 5 bases. Written as DNA, the CDR3 is TGTGCCAGCTCACCACCCCTAGCGGGAGGAACTAACGAGCAGTACTTC. This gives the protein CASSPPLAGGTNEQYF.

This clonotype showed up many times. The V call is TRBV6-2 or TRBV6-3, the J call TRBJ2-2; D is undetermined. This CDR3 has 11 residues. V lost 6 bases, J lost 3 bases, and 2 bases lay in between. Germline CDR1 reads MNHEY; CDR2 reads SVGEGT. The CDR3 reads CASRDTGELFF. As DNA, the CDR3 is TGTGCCAGCAGGGACACCGGGGAGCTGTTTTTT.

This clonotype was counted ten times or more. The genes are TRBV28 and TRBJ2-5, with 9 bases identical to TRBD2. The CDR3 loop spans 13 amino acids. V lost 5 bases to trimming and J lost 5 bases; unmatched junction nucleotides: 3. CDR1 and CDR2 from the germline V gene are MDHEN and SYDVKM. The CDR3 nucleotides read TGTGCCAGCAGTGTAGCGGGGGCGGAGACCCAGTACTTC. It yields the protein CASSVAGAETQYF.

This clonotype has at least ten counts. The J gene is TRBJ2-7, the V gene TRBV10-3; 8 bases are shared with TRBD2. Germline values: CDR1 ENHRY, CDR2 SYGVKD. The ends lost 4 bases at V and 3 bases at J; junction bases unmatched: 8. The CDR3 has 15 amino acids. CDR3 loop: CAISGPGSGIYEQYF. Here the CDR3 DNA reads TGTGCCATCAGTGGTCCTGGTAGCGGGATCTACGAGCAGTACTTC.

In this sample, this clonotype turned up many times. The chain uses TRBV29-1 and TRBJ2-7; 8 bases agree with TRBD1. Looked up from germline, CDR1 is SQVTM and CDR2 is ANQGSEA. CDR3 length: 12 amino acids. Trimming cost V 4 bases and J 7 bases; bases outside gene matches: 6. CDR3 nucleotide sequence: TGCAGCGTTGGGCAGGGGGCGTGGGAGCAGTACTTC. Protein: CSVGQGAWEQYF.

This clonotype was counted at least ten times. The chain employs TRBV7-2 and TRBJ2-1, with TRBD2 matching over 7 bases. Germline V lookup: CDR1 SGHTA, CDR2 FQGNSA. The CDR3 runs 14 residues. The trim removed 3 bases at V and 4 bases at J, leaving 3 bases unmatched. As DNA, the CDR3 is TGTGCCAGCAGCTTCCGGACTAGTTACAATGAGCAGTTCTTC. It codes for CASSFRTSYNEQFF.

This clonotype was detected many times. V gene TRBV6-5 combines with J gene TRBJ2-7, with D maybe TRBD1 (5 bases). Looked up from germline, CDR1 is MNHEY and CDR2 is SVGAGI. The CDR3 contains 10 residues. The ends were cut back, 10 bases at V and 9 bases at J, with 13 bases in the middle. The CDR3 here is CATNRFPQYF. CDR3 sequence (DNA): TGTGCCACCAACAGGTTCCCGCAGTACTTC.